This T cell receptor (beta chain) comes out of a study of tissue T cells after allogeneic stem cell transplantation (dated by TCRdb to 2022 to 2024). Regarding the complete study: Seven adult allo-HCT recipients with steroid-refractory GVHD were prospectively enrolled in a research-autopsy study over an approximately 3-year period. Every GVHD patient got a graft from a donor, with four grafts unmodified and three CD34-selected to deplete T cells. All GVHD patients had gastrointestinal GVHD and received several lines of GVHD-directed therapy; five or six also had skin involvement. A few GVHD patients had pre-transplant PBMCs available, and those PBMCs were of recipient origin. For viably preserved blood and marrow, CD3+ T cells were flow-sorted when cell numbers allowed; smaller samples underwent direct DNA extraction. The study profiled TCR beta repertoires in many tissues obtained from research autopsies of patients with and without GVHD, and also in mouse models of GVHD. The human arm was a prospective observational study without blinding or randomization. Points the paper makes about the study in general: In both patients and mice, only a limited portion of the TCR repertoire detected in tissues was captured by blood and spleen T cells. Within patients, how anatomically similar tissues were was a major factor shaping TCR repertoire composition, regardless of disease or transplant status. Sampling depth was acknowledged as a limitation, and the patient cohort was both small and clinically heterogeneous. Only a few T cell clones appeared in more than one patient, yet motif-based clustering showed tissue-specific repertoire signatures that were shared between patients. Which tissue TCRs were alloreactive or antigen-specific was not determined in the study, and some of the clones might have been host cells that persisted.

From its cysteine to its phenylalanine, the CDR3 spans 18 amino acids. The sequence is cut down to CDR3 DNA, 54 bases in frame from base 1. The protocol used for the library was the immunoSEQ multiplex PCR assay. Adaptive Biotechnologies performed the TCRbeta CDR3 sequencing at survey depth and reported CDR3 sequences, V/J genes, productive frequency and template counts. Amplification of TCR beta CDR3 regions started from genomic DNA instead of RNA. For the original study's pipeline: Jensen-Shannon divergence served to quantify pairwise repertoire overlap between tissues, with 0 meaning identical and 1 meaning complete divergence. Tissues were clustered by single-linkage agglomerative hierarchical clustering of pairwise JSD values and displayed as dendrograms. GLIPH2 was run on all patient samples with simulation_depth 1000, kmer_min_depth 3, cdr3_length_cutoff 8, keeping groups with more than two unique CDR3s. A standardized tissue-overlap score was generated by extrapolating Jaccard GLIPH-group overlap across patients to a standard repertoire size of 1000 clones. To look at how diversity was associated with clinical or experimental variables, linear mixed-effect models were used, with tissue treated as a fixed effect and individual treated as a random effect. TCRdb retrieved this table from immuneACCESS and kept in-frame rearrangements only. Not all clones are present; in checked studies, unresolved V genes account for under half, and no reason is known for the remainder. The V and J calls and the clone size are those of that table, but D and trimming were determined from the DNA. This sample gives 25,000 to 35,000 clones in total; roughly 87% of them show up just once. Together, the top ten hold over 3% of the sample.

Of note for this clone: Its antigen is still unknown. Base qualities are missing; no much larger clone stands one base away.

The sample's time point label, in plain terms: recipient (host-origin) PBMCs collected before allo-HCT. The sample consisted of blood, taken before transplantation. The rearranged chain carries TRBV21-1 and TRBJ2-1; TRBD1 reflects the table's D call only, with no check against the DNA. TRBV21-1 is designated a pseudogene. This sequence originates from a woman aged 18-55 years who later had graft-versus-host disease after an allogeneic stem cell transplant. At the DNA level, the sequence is TGTGCCAGCAGCCAAGCGGTAGGGACAGCAACTTCCTACAATGAGCAGTTCTTC. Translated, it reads CASSQAVGTATSYNEQFF.